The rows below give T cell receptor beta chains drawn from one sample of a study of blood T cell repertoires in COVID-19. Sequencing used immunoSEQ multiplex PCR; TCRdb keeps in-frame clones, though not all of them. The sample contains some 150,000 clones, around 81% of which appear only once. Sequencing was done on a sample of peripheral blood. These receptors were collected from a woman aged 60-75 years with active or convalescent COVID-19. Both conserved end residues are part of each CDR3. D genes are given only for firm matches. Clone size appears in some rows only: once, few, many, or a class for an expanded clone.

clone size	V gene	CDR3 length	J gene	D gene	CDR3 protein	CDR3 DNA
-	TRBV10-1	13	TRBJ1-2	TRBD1	CASSDDRERGYTF	TGCGCCAGCAGTGATGACAGGGAACGGGGCTACACCTTC
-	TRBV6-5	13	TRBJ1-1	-	CASTQGWYTEAFF	TGTGCCAGCACTCAGGGGTGGTACACTGAAGCTTTCTTT
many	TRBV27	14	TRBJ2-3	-	CATTSYSGTDTQYF	TGTGCCACCACGAGTTATTCCGGCACAGATACGCAGTATTTT
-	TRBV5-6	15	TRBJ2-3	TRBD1	CASSYEDREADTQYF	TGTGCCAGCAGTTACGAGGACAGGGAGGCAGATACGCAGTATTTT
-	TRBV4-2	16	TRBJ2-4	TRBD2	CASSQAVTSGENIQYF	TGTGCCAGCAGCCAAGCTGTGACTAGCGGGGAAAACATTCAGTACTTC
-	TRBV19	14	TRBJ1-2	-	CASSIETGLKGYTF	TGTGCCAGTAGTATAGAAACAGGTTTGAAAGGCTACACCTTC
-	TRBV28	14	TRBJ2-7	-	CASRRAGSTYEQYF	TGTGCCAGTAGAAGAGCCGGGTCCACCTACGAGCAGTACTTC
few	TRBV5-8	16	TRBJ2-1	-	CASSLVQGILPNEQFF	TGTGCCAGCAGCTTGGTACAGGGAATTTTACCCAATGAGCAGTTCTTC
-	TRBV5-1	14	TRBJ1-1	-	CASSSQGGWTEAFF	TGCGCCAGCAGCTCTCAAGGGGGTTGGACTGAAGCTTTCTTT
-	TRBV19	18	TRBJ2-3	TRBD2	CASSSLGSSGRLTDTQYF	TGTGCCAGTAGTTCCCTAGGGTCTAGCGGGAGACTCACAGATACGCAGTATTTT
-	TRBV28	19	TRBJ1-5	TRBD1	CASTVLGTGGSSSNQPQHF	TGTGCCAGCACCGTTCTAGGGACAGGGGGTTCGTCTAGCAATCAGCCCCAGCATTTT
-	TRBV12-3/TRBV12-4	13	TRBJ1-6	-	CASSQRQYSPLHF	TGTGCCAGCAGCCAGCGACAGTACTCACCCCTCCACTTT
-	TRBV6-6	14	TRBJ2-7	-	CASSPVRELPEQYF	TGTGCCAGCAGTCCCGTGAGGGAGCTCCCCGAGCAGTACTTC
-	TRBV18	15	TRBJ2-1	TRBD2	CASSLAGGPDNEQFF	TGTGCCAGCTCTCTAGCGGGGGGGCCCGACAATGAGCAGTTCTTC
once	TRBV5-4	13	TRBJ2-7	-	CASSRQEFYEQYF	TGTGCCAGCAGCCGACAGGAGTTCTACGAGCAGTACTTC
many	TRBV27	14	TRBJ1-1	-	CASSLSNRGAEAFF	TGTGCCAGCAGTTTATCAAACCGGGGGGCTGAAGCTTTCTTT
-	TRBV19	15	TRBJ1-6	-	CASSIGYGERSPLHF	TGTGCCAGTAGTATAGGATACGGCGAGCGTTCACCCCTCCACTTT
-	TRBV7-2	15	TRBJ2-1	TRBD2	CASSAPSGSLDEQFF	TGTGCCAGCAGCGCACCTAGCGGGAGTCTCGATGAGCAGTTCTTC
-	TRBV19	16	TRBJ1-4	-	CASPTPIRKTNEKLFF	TGTGCCAGTCCGACTCCAATAAGGAAGACTAATGAAAAACTGTTTTTT
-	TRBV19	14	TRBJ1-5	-	CASSSTYSNQPQHF	TGTGCCAGTAGTAGCACCTATAGCAATCAGCCCCAGCATTTT
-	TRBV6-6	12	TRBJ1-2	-	CAILVGFYGYTF	TGTGCCATCCTCGTCGGGTTTTATGGCTACACCTTC
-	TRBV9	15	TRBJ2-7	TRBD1	CASSVSTGGAYEQYF	TGTGCCAGCAGCGTGAGTACAGGGGGAGCCTACGAGCAGTACTTC
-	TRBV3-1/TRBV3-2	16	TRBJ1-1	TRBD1	CASSPHSRDRDTEAFF	TGTGCCAGCAGTCCACATAGCCGGGACAGAGACACTGAAGCTTTCTTT
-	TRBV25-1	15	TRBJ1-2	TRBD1	CASSDRTGRGYGYTF	TGTGCCAGCAGTGATCGGACAGGGAGAGGCTATGGCTACACCTTC
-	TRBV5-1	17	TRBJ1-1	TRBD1	CASSPRTGSSVNTEAFF	TGCGCCAGCAGCCCCCGGACAGGTTCGTCTGTGAACACTGAAGCTTTCTTT
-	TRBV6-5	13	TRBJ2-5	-	CASSYSPSETQYF	TGTGCCAGCAGTTACTCTCCCTCAGAGACCCAGTACTTC
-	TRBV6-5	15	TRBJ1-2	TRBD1	CASSYTTGGLDGYTF	TGTGCCAGCAGTTACACGACAGGGGGTTTGGATGGCTACACCTTC
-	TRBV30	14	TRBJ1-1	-	CAWSLQGPNTEAFF	TGTGCCTGGAGTCTACAGGGACCGAACACTGAAGCTTTCTTT
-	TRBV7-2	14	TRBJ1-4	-	CASSLRVGNEKLFF	TGTGCCAGCAGCTTACGGGTTGGTAATGAAAAACTGTTTTTT
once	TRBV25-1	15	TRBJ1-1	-	CASSDSGKGKTEAFF	TGTGCCAGCAGTGATTCAGGGAAGGGGAAGACTGAAGCTTTCTTT
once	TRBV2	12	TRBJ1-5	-	CASAADNQPQHF	TGTGCCAGCGCGGCGGACAATCAGCCCCAGCATTTT
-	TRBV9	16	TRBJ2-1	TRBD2	CASSVAGGFSYNEQFF	TGTGCCAGCAGCGTAGCGGGAGGATTCTCCTACAATGAGCAGTTCTTC
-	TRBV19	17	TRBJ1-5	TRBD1	CASSHGTGAIGNQPQHF	TGTGCCAGTAGTCACGGGACAGGCGCCATCGGGAATCAGCCCCAGCATTTT
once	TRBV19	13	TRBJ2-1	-	CASSVTEYNEQFF	TGTGCCAGTAGTGTTACAGAATACAATGAGCAGTTCTTC
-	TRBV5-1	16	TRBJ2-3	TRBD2	CASSLPGLAGRDTQYF	TGCGCCAGCAGCTTACCGGGACTAGCGGGTCGAGATACGCAGTATTTT
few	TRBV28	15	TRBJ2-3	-	CASSFGVGGADTQYF	TGTGCCAGCAGTTTTGGGGTAGGGGGTGCAGATACGCAGTATTTT
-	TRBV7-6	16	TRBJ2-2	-	CASSLRDLANTGELFF	TGTGCCAGCAGCCTAAGGGACTTAGCGAACACCGGGGAGCTGTTTTTT
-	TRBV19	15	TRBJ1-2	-	CASSIIHQGSYGYTF	TGTGCCAGTAGTATAATCCACCAGGGAAGCTATGGCTACACCTTC
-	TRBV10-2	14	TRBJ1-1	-	CASSDQALNTEAFF	TGCGCCAGCAGTGATCAGGCGCTGAACACTGAAGCTTTCTTT
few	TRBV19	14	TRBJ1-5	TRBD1	CASTTGGSYQPQHF	TGTGCCAGTACGACAGGGGGCTCTTACCAGCCCCAGCATTTT
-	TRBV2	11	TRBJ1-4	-	CASSFDEKLFF	TGTGCCAGCAGTTTCGATGAAAAACTGTTTTTT
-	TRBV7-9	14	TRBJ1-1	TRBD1	CASSLDRGVTEAFF	TGTGCCAGCAGCTTAGACAGGGGGGTCACTGAAGCTTTCTTT
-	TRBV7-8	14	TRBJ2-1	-	CASSSAERSNEQFF	TGTGCCAGCAGCTCTGCCGAGAGGTCTAATGAGCAGTTCTTC
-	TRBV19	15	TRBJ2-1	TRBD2	CASSSLAGGYNEQFF	TGTGCCAGTAGTTCTCTAGCGGGGGGATACAATGAGCAGTTCTTC
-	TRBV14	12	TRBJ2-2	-	CASSQAAGELFF	TGTGCCAGCAGCCAAGCAGCCGGGGAGCTGTTTTTT
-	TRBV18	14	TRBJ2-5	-	CASSPPPRQETQYF	TGTGCCAGCTCACCACCCCCCCGCCAAGAGACCCAGTACTTC
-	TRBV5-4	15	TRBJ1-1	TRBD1	CASSTQDRVRTEAFF	TGTGCCAGCAGCACCCAAGACAGGGTTCGGACTGAAGCTTTCTTT
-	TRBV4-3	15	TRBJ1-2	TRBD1	CASSQETGGDYGYTF	TGCGCCAGCAGCCAAGAAACAGGGGGCGACTATGGCTACACCTTC
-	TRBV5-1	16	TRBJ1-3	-	CASSPLDSRSGNTIYF	TGCGCCAGCAGCCCCCTTGACAGCCGCTCTGGAAACACCATATATTTT
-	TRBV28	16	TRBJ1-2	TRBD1	CASSLSGQGRYYGYTF	TGTGCCAGCAGTTTATCTGGACAGGGGAGGTACTATGGCTACACCTTC
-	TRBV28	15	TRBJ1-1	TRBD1	CASRTRDRGNTEAFF	TGTGCCAGCAGAACCCGGGACAGGGGGAACACTGAAGCTTTCTTT
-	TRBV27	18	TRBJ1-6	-	CASRQTKREAGYNSPLHF	TGTGCCAGCCGACAAACTAAGAGGGAGGCCGGCTATAATTCACCCCTCCACTTT
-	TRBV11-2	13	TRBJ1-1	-	CASRKEGNTEAFF	TGTGCCAGCAGGAAGGAGGGGAACACTGAAGCTTTCTTT
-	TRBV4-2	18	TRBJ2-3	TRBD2	CASSQAPSGGVLEDTQYF	TGTGCCAGCAGCCAAGCGCCTAGCGGAGGCGTTTTGGAAGATACGCAGTATTTT
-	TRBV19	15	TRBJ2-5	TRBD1	CASSIGQGGQETQYF	TGTGCCAGTAGTATTGGACAGGGGGGACAAGAGACCCAGTACTTC
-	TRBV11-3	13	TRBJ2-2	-	CASRNTYSGELFF	TGTGCCAGCAGAAATACCTACTCCGGGGAGCTGTTTTTT
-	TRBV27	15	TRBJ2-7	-	CASSLKEGLNYEQYF	TGTGCCAGCAGTTTAAAGGAGGGGCTCAACTACGAGCAGTACTTC
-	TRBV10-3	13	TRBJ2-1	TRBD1	CAISEGTENEQFF	TGTGCCATCAGTGAGGGGACAGAGAATGAGCAGTTCTTC
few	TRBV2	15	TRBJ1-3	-	CASSGTYRSGNTIYF	TGTGCCAGCAGTGGGACATACCGCTCTGGAAACACCATATATTTT
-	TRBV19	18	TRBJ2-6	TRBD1	CASSDLPGQGAGANVLTF	TGTGCCAGTAGCGATTTACCGGGACAGGGGGCTGGGGCCAACGTCCTGACTTTC